The source of this TCR beta chain is a study of cytomegalovirus exposure and HLA in healthy donors. It was with 60 Vbeta and 13 Jbeta primers that the PCR ran. This table comes from immunoSEQ multiplex PCR, and its TCRdb copy is limited to in-frame clones, with some not included. The data show approximately 76,000 clones, roughly two thirds seen once. Germline V lookup: CDR1 LNHDA, CDR2 SQIVND (reference sequence). Deletions cut 3 bases from V and 5 bases from J, with 10 bases between. This CDR3 is built from 13 residues. The receptor's source is a woman aged 40 to 50 in good health and CMV-seropositive. Sequencing was carried out using PBMCs. The V call is TRBV19, the J call TRBJ1-1, with a weak D call TRBD1 (5 bases). The CDR3 is CASSMYRLTEAFF. CDR3 sequence (DNA): TGTGCCAGTAGTATGTACAGGTTGACTGAAGCTTTCTTT. The full variable domain, completed using reference TRBV19 and TRBJ1-1, is DGGITQSPKYLFRKEGQNVTLSCEQNLNHDAMYWYRQDPGQGLRLIYYSQIVNDFQKGDIAEGYSVSREKKESFPLTVTSAQKNPTAFYLCASSMYRLTEAFFGQGTRLTVV.